This TCR beta chain was profiled in a study of cytomegalovirus exposure and HLA in healthy donors. Study outcomes and limitations: Later on, an analysis tied around 17,000 TCR beta sequences to HLA alleles at 0.05 false discovery rate. The study designated over 150 TCR beta chains cytomegalovirus-associated. Being productive about 87% or about 30% of the time was typical of most TCR beta V segments in an earlier analysis.

Losses at the gene ends were 0 bases for V and 5 bases for J; bases not matched to a gene: 3. The CDR3 has 15 amino acids. Germline values: CDR1 SGHVS, CDR2 FNYEAQ. For this clone: The antigen remains undetermined.

Vbeta (60) and Jbeta (13) primers were used in the PCR. Clones were read by immunoSEQ multiplex PCR, and TCRdb kept only the in-frame ones, dropping some. This sample yields about 190,000 clones, of which over 75% are seen a single time; 6.3% belongs to the top ten. All the people who gave samples were healthy bone marrow donors. The source material was PBMCs. The TCR originated in a man aged 35 to 55 in good health and CMV-seropositive. The J gene is TRBJ1-1, the V gene TRBV7-6, with 10 bases lining up with TRBD1. CDR3 sequence (DNA): TGTGCCAGCAGCTTAGCAATGGACAGGGGGACTGAAGCTTTCTTT. Protein sequence: CASSLAMDRGTEAFF.